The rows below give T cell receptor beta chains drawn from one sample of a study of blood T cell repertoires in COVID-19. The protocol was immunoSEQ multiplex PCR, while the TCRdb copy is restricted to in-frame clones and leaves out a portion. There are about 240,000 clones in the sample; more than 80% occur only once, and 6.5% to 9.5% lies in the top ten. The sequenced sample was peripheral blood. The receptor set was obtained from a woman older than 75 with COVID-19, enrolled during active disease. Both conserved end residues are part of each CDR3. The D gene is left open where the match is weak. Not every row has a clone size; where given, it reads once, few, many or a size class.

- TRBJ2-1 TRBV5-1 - TGCGCCAGCAGCTTGTCCCAGGGCTACTCCTACAATGAGCAGTTCTTC CASSLSQGYSYNEQFF
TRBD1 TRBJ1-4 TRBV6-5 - TGTGCCAGCAGAGCGGACAGGGGGCGCGTTGAAAAACTGTTTTTT CASRADRGRVEKLFF
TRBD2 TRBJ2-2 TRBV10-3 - TGTGCCATCAGTGGGGGACTAGCGGGAGGCAGCGGGGAGCTGTTTTTT CAISGGLAGGSGELFF
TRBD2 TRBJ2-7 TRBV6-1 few TGTGCCAGCAGTGACCCTAGCGGGGGGGCCTACGAGCAGTACTTC CASSDPSGGAYEQYF
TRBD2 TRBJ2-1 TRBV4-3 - TGCGCCAGCAGCAGGACTAGCGGGAGCTCCTACAATGAGCAGTTCTTC CASSRTSGSSYNEQFF
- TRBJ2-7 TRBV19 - TGTGCCAGTAGTATTACCGGGAGCTCCTACGAGCAGTACTTC CASSITGSSYEQYF
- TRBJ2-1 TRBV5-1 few TGCGCCAGCAGCCAAATTCCCCACAATGAGCAGTTCTTC CASSQIPHNEQFF
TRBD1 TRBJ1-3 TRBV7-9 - TGTGCCAGCAGCTTCGGGACAGGGCACCCCCGGGCTGGAAACACCATATATTTT CASSFGTGHPRAGNTIYF
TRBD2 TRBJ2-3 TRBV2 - TGTGCCAGCAGTGATGGTAGCGGGGGCACAGATACGCAGTATTTT CASSDGSGGTDTQYF
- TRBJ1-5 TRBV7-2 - TGTGCCAGCAGCTACCGACAGGAGCAGCCCCAGCATTTT CASSYRQEQPQHF
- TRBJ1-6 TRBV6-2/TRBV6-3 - TGTGCCAGCAGTCAACAGAGTAATTCACCCCTCCACTTT CASSQQSNSPLHF
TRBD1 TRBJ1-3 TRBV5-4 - TGTGCCAGCAGCTTGGCCGGGACAGGGGGCCTCTCTGGAAACACCATATATTTT CASSLAGTGGLSGNTIYF
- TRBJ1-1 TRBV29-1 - TGCAGCGTTGGCAGGGGTGGTCGGGTTGACGAAGCTTTCTTT CSVGRGGRVDEAFF
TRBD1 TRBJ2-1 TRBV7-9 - TGTGCCAGCAGCGATACGGGACAGGTCAATGAGCAGTTCTTC CASSDTGQVNEQFF
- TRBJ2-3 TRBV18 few TGTGCCAGCTCACCACCATCAGTTGATACGCAGTATTTT CASSPPSVDTQYF
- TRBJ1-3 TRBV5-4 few TGTGCCAGCAGCTTGGATCCAGGGGCTGGAAACACCATATATTTT CASSLDPGAGNTIYF
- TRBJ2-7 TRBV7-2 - TGTGCCAGCAGCTTAGTCCTAGCACCAACGGCCGAGCAGTACTTC CASSLVLAPTAEQYF
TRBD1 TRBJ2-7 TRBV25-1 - TGTGCCAGCAGTGAGGACAGGGCCGCCCTATGGGGCGAGCAGTACTTC CASSEDRAALWGEQYF
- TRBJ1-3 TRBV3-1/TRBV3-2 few TGTGCCAGCAGCCGAAGGCTTTCAGGGGTAGGCCTTGGAAACACCATATATTTT CASSRRLSGVGLGNTIYF
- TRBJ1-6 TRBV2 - TGTGCCAGCAGTGAAGGCCTACCTGAGATTTCACCCCTCCACTTT CASSEGLPEISPLHF
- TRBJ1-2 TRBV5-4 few TGTGCCAGCAGCCTTAGCGTCGGGGGCTACACCTTC CASSLSVGGYTF
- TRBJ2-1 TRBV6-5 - TGTGCCAGCAGTTACGTAGACAGGAATAATGAGCAGTTCTTC CASSYVDRNNEQFF